The sample holds a few counts of the clone carrying this T cell receptor (beta chain). A read error may account for a junction end that differs from germline. The sample originates from a study of T cells in Graves' hyperthyroidism and ophthalmopathy. RNA transcripts served as the template for amplifying TCR beta CDR3 regions. HTBI primers drove first-round RT-PCR of the TCR CDR3. A single record per CDR3 protein comes from TCRdb applying MiXCR to the multiplex PCR reads. This sample carries 450,000 to 700,000 distinct CDR3 sequences, about half of them seen once, and the ten largest clones take approximately 8.4%. Germline CDR1 and CDR2: SGHTA and FQGNSA. The CDR3 is 12 residues long.

The clonotype was recovered from a woman aged 18-29 years with Graves' hyperthyroidism. The gene calls are TRBV7-2 and TRBJ2-2; D possibly corresponds to TRBD1 (6 bases). The sample consisted of peripheral blood or thyroid tissue (not recorded which). In DNA form, the CDR3 reads TGTGCCAGCAGCTACACAGGGTTTGAGCAGTTTTTT. As protein: CASSYTGFEQFF.